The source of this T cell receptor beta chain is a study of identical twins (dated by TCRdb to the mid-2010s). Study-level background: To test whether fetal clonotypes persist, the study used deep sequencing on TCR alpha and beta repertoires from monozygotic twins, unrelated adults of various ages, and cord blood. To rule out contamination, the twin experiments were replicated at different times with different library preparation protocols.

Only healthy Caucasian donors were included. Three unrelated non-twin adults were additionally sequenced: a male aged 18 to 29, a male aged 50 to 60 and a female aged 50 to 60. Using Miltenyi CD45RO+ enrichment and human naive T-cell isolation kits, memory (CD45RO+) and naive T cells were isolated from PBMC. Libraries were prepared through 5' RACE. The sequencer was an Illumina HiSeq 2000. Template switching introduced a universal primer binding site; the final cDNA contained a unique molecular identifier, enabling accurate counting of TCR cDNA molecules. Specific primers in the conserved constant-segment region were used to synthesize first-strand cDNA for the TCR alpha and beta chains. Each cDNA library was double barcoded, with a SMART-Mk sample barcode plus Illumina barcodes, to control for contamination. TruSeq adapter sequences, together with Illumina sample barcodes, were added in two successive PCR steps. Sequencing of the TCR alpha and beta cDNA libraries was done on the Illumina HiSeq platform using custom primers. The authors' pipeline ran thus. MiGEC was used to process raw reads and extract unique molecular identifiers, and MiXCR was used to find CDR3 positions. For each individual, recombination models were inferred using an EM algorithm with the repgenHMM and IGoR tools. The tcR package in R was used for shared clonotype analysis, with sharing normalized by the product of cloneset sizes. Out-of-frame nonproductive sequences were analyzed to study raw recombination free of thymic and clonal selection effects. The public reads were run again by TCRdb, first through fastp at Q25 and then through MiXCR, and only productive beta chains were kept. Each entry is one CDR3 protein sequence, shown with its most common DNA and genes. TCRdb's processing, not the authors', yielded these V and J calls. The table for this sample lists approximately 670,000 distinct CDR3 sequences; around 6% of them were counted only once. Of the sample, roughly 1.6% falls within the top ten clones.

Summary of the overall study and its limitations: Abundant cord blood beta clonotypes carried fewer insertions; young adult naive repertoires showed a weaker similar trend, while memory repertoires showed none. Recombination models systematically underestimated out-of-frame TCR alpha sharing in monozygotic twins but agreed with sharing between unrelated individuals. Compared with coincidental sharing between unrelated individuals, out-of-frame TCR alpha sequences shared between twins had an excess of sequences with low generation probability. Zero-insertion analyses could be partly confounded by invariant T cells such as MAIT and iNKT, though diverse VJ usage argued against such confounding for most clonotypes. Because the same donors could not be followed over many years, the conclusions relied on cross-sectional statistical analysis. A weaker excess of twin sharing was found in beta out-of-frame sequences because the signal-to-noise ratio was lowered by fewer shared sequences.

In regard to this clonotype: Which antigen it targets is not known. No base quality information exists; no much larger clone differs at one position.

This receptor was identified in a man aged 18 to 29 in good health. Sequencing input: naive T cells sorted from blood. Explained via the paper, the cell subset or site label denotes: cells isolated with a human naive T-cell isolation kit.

The DNA sequence is as follows: TGTGCTAGTGGTTCGGGTCCCGCTGAAGCTTTCTTT. Its amino acids are CASGSGPAEAFF. The chain employs TRBV12-5 and TRBJ1-1, with no confidently assigned D gene. V is cut by 4 bases and J by 6 bases, and the space between the germline ends is 9 bases. The germline V gene yields LGHNT for CDR1 and FRNRAP for CDR2. From its cysteine to its phenylalanine, the CDR3 spans 12 amino acids. The only DNA kept is the CDR3, 36 bases in frame from the first base.